Listed here are 22 T cell receptor beta chains from one sample, sequenced in a study of cytomegalovirus exposure and HLA in healthy donors. PCR used 60 Vbeta primers and 13 Jbeta primers. Sequencing was performed with immunoSEQ multiplex PCR; in TCRdb, only in-frame clones are kept and a portion is missing. Of 100,000 or so clones listed, under 80% are singletons. The specimen was PBMCs. The receptors stem from a woman in her forties or fifties in good health and CMV-seropositive.

This clone was seen once. The V and J genes are TRBV6-5 and TRBJ2-2, with D possibly being TRBD2 (5 bases). Per the germline V gene, CDR1 is MNHEY and CDR2 is SVGAGI. The ends were cut back, 2 bases at V and 6 bases at J, with 7 bases in the middle. The CDR3 runs to 13 residues. DNA of the CDR3: TGTGCCAGCAGTTACGGAGGATCCGGGGAGCTGTTTTTT. Translated, it gives CASSYGGSGELFF.

J is TRBJ1-1 and V is TRBV4-2; D is possibly TRBD1 (6 bases). There are 15 residues in the CDR3. Germline CDR1 and CDR2: LGHNA and YNFKEQ. V lost 0 bases and J lost 0, with 8 bases in between. CDR3 amino acids: CASSQEGHMNTEAFF. The CDR3 region has the DNA TGTGCCAGCAGCCAAGAGGGACATATGAACACTGAAGCTTTCTTT.

Turning to this clone: Different DNA sequences within this sample yield the same CDR3. The V and J genes are TRBV11-3 and TRBJ2-4, with 11 bases aligning to TRBD1. Germline CDR1 reads SGHNT; CDR2 reads YENEEA. V lost 5 bases, J lost 0 bases, and 9 bases stayed unmatched. CDR3 size: 18 residues. CDR3: CASSPGTGGGTAKNIQYF. As DNA, the CDR3 is TGTGCCAGCAGCCCCGGGACAGGGGGAGGTACAGCCAAAAACATTCAGTACTTC.

The chain is built from TRBV5-1 and TRBJ2-7; a possible D gene is TRBD1 (5 bases). CDR1 SGHRS and CDR2 YFSETQ come from the germline V gene. This CDR3 spans 14 amino acids. Trimming left V 7 bases short and J 2 bases short, with 16 bases between. CDR3 in amino acids: CASRWGMGAYEQYF. The CDR3 DNA reads TGCGCCAGCCGATGGGGCATGGGTGCCTACGAGCAGTACTTC.

The V gene is TRBV7-6, the J gene TRBJ2-2; 12 bases are a match to TRBD2. V lost 5 bases and J lost 0; bases outside the gene matches: 10. Per germline, CDR1 SGHVS and CDR2 FNYEAQ. The CDR3 extends over 19 amino acids. The CDR3 region is CASSRLPTSGGPNTGELFF. Here the CDR3 DNA reads TGTGCCAGCAGCCGCCTCCCAACTAGCGGGGGGCCGAACACCGGGGAGCTGTTTTTT.

V is TRBV29-1 and J is TRBJ1-2; the match to TRBD1 covers 10 bases. The germline CDR1 and CDR2 sequences are SQVTM and ANQGSEA. This CDR3 is built from 12 residues. Trimming at V came to 3 bases and at J to 9 bases, leaving 4 bases not matched to a gene. The CDR3 is CSVDAGQGSYTF. The CDR3 DNA reads as TGCAGCGTTGACGCGGGACAGGGGAGCTACACCTTC.

The chain links TRBV19 to TRBJ2-2, with TRBD2 matching over 11 bases. J was trimmed by 5 bases and V by 5 bases; bases with no gene match: 25. The length of the CDR3 is 22 residues. The germline V gene has CDR1 LNHDA and CDR2 SQIVND (reference sequence). The CDR3 region is CASSPNPGASGGSIRRTGELFF. Written as DNA, the CDR3 is TGTGCCAGTAGTCCCAACCCAGGGGCTAGCGGGGGGTCAATAAGGAGAACCGGGGAGCTGTTTTTT.

This clone appeared once. V gene TRBV7-9 combines with J gene TRBJ1-2; D perhaps matches TRBD1 (5 bases). The CDR3 sequence is 12 residues long. Looked up from germline, CDR1 is SEHNR and CDR2 is FQNEAQ (reference sequence). The CDR3 sequence: CSGRGRGDGYTF. The CDR3 DNA is TGTTCCGGCCGGGGGAGGGGCGATGGCTACACCTTC.

The chain employs TRBV7-9 and TRBJ2-5, with a weak D call TRBD2 (5 bases). Germline assignment: CDR1 SEHNR and CDR2 FQNEAQ (reference sequence). V gave up 4 bases and J gave up 5 bases, with 14 bases separating them. This CDR3 contains 14 residues. In nucleotides, the CDR3 is TGTGCCAGCAGCTCCCCGGGAAGAGGGGAGACCCAGTACTTC. Translating gives CASSSPGRGETQYF.

The genes are TRBV30 and TRBJ1-5; maybe TRBD1 (6 bases). V was clipped by 3 bases and J by 8 bases, with 11 bases between them. Germline CDR1 and CDR2: GTSNPN and SVGIG (reference sequence). This CDR3 has 12 amino acids. For the CDR3, the DNA is TGTGCCTGGAGGGGGGGGCGGGAGCCCCAGCATTTT. Translated, it gives CAWRGGREPQHF.

CDR3 nucleotides: TGTGCCAGCAGCGTCGGGAGCGGGAGCGGCACAGATACGCAGTATTTT. Its translation is CASSVGSGSGTDTQYF. The genes are TRBV9 and TRBJ2-3, with 8 bases aligning to TRBD2. Germline CDR1 and CDR2: SGDLS and YYNGEE. The length of the CDR3 is 16 residues. V was pared by 2 bases and J by 1 base, with 6 bases of the junction left unmatched.

The chain is built from TRBV6-5 and TRBJ1-1; TRBD1 agrees at 7 bases. The ends lost 6 bases at V and 11 bases at J; junction bases unmatched: 12. The CDR3 covers 13 residues. Germline loops: CDR1 MNHEY, CDR2 SVGAGI. In DNA, the CDR3 is TGTGCCAGCAGCCCCGGGACAGCGAGGGAGGCTTTCTTT. Translating it yields CASSPGTAREAFF.

The chain employs TRBV5-4 and TRBJ1-2, with D tentatively TRBD1 (6 bases). V was cut by 0 bases and J by 4 bases, with 13 bases left in between. The CDR3 consists of 15 residues. CDR1 is SGHNT, CDR2 YYREEE, per germline (reference sequence). The CDR3 DNA follows: TGTGCCAGCAGCTTGGCAGGGGTAAACTCCTATGGCTACACCTTC. It encodes CASSLAGVNSYGYTF.

The chain uses TRBV18 and TRBJ2-1, with D perhaps matching TRBD2 (6 bases). Trimming removed 0 bases from V and 4 bases from J, with 16 bases in between. The CDR3 totals 17 residues. Germline-derived CDR1 and CDR2 are KGHSH and LQKENI. The CDR3 reads CASSPPLGSSRYNEQFF. DNA of the CDR3: TGTGCCAGCTCACCACCCCTCGGGAGCAGCAGGTACAATGAGCAGTTCTTC.

This clone was observed a single time. Mismatch with germline at one junction end may stem from a read error. J is TRBJ1-1 and V is TRBV7-9; no definite D call. CDR3 length equals 12 residues. The germline V gene has CDR1 SEHNR and CDR2 FQNEAQ (reference sequence). DNA for the CDR3: TGTTCCAGCAGCCCCGGGAGGACTGAAGCTTTCTTT. This codes for CSSSPGRTEAFF. Full variable domain (rest looked up from reference TRBV7-9 and TRBJ1-1): DTGVSQNPRHKITKRGQNVTFRCDPISEHNRLYWYRQTLGQGPEFLTYFQNEAQLEKSRLLSDRFSAERPKGSFSTLEIQRTEQGDSAMYLCSSSPGRTEAFFGQGTRLTVV.

This clone is a singleton in its sample. The chain carries TRBV7-8 and TRBJ1-2; the D is unclear. The V end was cut by 0 bases, the J end by 4 bases, with 9 bases between. Germline lookup yields CDR1 SGHVS and CDR2 FQNEAQ. This CDR3 is built from 14 residues. The CDR3 bases are TGTGCCAGCAGCTTAGCCGGAGAAGGCTATGGCTACACCTTC. This gives the protein CASSLAGEGYGYTF. Full variable domain (missing parts from reference TRBV7-8 and TRBJ1-2): GAGVSQSPRYKVAKRGQDVALRCDPISGHVSLFWYQQALGQGPEFLTYFQNEAQLDKSGLPSDRFFAERPEGSVSTLKIQRTQQEDSAVYLCASSLAGEGYGYTFGSGTRLTVV.

The chain carries TRBV27 and TRBJ2-5; the match to TRBD1 covers 7 bases. The V segment lost 5 bases and the J segment 7 bases; nucleotides outside the gene matches: 7. Germline V gene data show CDR1 as MNHEY and CDR2 as SMNVEV (reference sequence). The CDR3 loop spans 13 amino acids. CDR3 nucleotide sequence: TGTGCCAGCAGTCCCCCACAGGGGAGGACCCAGTACTTC. Protein product: CASSPPQGRTQYF.

This clone has only one observation. V is TRBV29-1 and J is TRBJ1-1; perhaps TRBD1 as D (5 bases). Germline V gene sequence: CDR1 SQVTM, CDR2 ANQGSEA. This CDR3 comprises 14 residues. Trimming took off 5 bases at V and 4 bases at J, with 17 bases between the two ends. CDR3 amino acids: CSVSRAGMGTEAFF. The CDR3 DNA sequence: TGCAGCGTTTCTCGGGCAGGGATGGGCACTGAAGCTTTCTTT.

V gene TRBV10-1 combines with J gene TRBJ2-7; 9 nucleotides match TRBD1. Trimming cost V 5 bases and J 6 bases; bases outside gene matches: 8. The CDR3 is 14 amino acids. CDR1 WNHNN and CDR2 SYGVQD come from the germline V gene (reference sequence). CDR3 in DNA: TGCGCCAGCAGTACTGGACAGGGGCCCGGCGAGCAGTACTTC. It specifies CASSTGQGPGEQYF.

The chain employs TRBV19 and TRBJ1-5, with D possibly being TRBD1 (5 bases). CDR1 is LNHDA, CDR2 SQIVND, per germline (reference sequence). The length of the CDR3 is 16 residues. Trimming left V 4 bases short and J 2 bases short, with 15 bases between. The CDR3 loop reads CASSTQGLWGNQPQHF. Here the CDR3 DNA reads TGTGCCAGTAGTACTCAGGGCCTCTGGGGCAATCAGCCCCAGCATTTT. Drawing the rest from reference TRBV19 and TRBJ1-5, the complete variable domain is DGGITQSPKYLFRKEGQNVTLSCEQNLNHDAMYWYRQDPGQGLRLIYYSQIVNDFQKGDIAEGYSVSREKKESFPLTVTSAQKNPTAFYLCASSTQGLWGNQPQHFGDGTRLSIL.

The V call is TRBV11-1, the J call TRBJ2-7, with D possibly being TRBD1 (5 bases). The CDR3 loop spans 13 amino acids. Trimming left V 1 base short and J 4 bases short, with 8 bases between. Per germline, CDR1 SGHAT and CDR2 FQDESV (reference sequence). CDR3 nucleotide sequence: TGTGCCAGCAGCTTAGACAGGTTATACGAGCAGTACTTC. Translating it yields CASSLDRLYEQYF.

This sequence joins TRBV6-5 and TRBJ1-2, with 7 bases fitting TRBD1. Germline trimming cut 6 bases from V and 6 bases from J; bases unmatched to any gene: 13. Germline lookup yields CDR1 MNHEY and CDR2 SVGAGI. CDR3 length: 15 residues. The CDR3 nucleotides read TGTGCCAGCAGCCCCACCGGGACAGAGCCTGATGGCTACACCTTC. It yields the protein CASSPTGTEPDGYTF.